This T cell receptor (beta chain) was sequenced for a study of blood T cell repertoires in COVID-19. In the study overall: Whether acute or convalescent, the COVID-19 samples came from the United States, Italy and Spain. Sources were T cells, B-cell-depleted T cells, or PBMCs; the material itself was cDNA or gDNA.

In the original workflow: Counts of nucleated cells, estimated from reference gene primer amplification, were obtained. Sequenced by immunoSEQ multiplex PCR; TCRdb stores in-frame clones only, minus some. V, J and clone size are taken as reported in that table, and D and trimming were inferred from the DNA itself. Among about 71,000 clones listed, roughly 82% were seen once. The TCR originated in an elderly woman with acute or convalescent COVID-19. What was sequenced was peripheral blood.

The CDR3 is CASSEYGFYEQYF. The CDR3 DNA reads as TGTGCCAGCAGTGAATACGGTTTCTACGAGCAGTACTTC. This sequence joins TRBV6-1 and TRBJ2-7; no definite D call. The length of the CDR3 is 13 residues. Germline V gives CDR1 MNHNS, CDR2 SASEGT. The germline V and J ends were trimmed by 2 bases and 3 bases, with 8 bases remaining between them.